The following is a T cell receptor beta chain sequence with its context. As yet, its antigen is unknown. V lost 5 bases and J 3 bases, leaving 12 bases between the germline ends. Looked up from germline, CDR1 is MNHEY and CDR2 is SMNVEV (reference sequence). The CDR3 is 14 amino acids. They ran version v3.0 of the immunoSEQ assay at survey level. Sequencing was intended to reach roughly 40,000-50,000 T-cell genomes per sample. Using immunoSEQ multiplex PCR, the repertoire was profiled, and TCRdb retains in-frame clones only, with some absent. This table holds about 28,000 clones, about 83% found once. The data originate from a study of long-term antiretroviral therapy in people with HIV. The overall study: The earliest specimens came about a decade ahead of the 2015 immediate-ART recommendation. Study findings and constraints: It was observed that HIV repertoires exhibited narrower CDR3 length ranges than controls. In the period from about 2004 to 2017, blood was collected, possibly under older ART regimens.

This clonotype was obtained from a man in his late teens or twenties with HIV. This chain connects TRBV27 to TRBJ2-3; D unclear. Specimen: unsorted PBMCs, collected 0.4 years after starting antiretroviral therapy. The CDR3 here is CASSPNVGTDTQYF. CDR3 DNA: TGTGCCAGCAGTCCAAACGTGGGGACAGATACGCAGTATTTT.